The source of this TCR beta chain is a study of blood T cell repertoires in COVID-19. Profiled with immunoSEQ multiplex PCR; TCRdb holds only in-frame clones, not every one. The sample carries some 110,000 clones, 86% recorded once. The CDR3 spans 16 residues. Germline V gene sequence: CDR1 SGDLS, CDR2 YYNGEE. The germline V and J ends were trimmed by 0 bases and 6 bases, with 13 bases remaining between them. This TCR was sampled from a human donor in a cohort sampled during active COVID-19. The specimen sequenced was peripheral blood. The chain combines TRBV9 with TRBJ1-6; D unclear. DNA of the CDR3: TGTGCCAGCAGCGTAGCGGCGGGGTGGGGTAATTCACCCCTCCACTTT. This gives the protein CASSVAAGWGNSPLHF.